This record covers a single T cell receptor (beta chain). Trimming shortened V by 5 bases and J by 2 bases, and 9 bases separated the two germline ends. Per the germline V gene, CDR1 is SGHAT and CDR2 is FQNNGV. The CDR3 loop spans 13 amino acids. This sample was taken from a study of cytomegalovirus exposure and HLA in healthy donors. The PCR was carried out with 60 Vbeta primers and 13 Jbeta primers. The table came from immunoSEQ multiplex PCR; TCRdb's copy has only in-frame clones and leaves some out. The table lists 170,000 or so clones, around 80% of them singletons. V usage is TRBV11-2 and J usage is TRBJ2-5, with a possible D match to TRBD1 (6 bases). The TCR was taken from a woman in her 50s in good health and CMV-seropositive. The specimen sequenced was PBMCs. The CDR3 here is CASSPDRQETQYF. CDR3 in DNA: TGTGCCAGCAGCCCCGACAGGCAAGAGACCCAGTACTTC.